This TCR beta chain appears in the sequencing data of a study of T cell clones after liver transplantation. Study as a whole: Liver transplant recipients had immunosuppression withdrawal attempted within 2 years. Until 12-24 months post-transplant, subjects got standard immunosuppression and no induction. Timepoints were pre-transplant, pre-withdrawal, and after withdrawal was completed or failed.

Using immunoSEQ multiplex PCR, the repertoire was profiled, and TCRdb retains in-frame clones only, with some absent. The sample lists more than 65,000 clones, about 92% occurring once. With respect to this clone: Its specificity is not known.

This CDR3 region has 12 residues. The germline gives CDR1 SQVTM, CDR2 ANQGSEA. Trimming left V 8 bases short and J 6 bases short, with 17 bases between. Study-wide results and caveats: Compared with third party-reactive sequences, donor-reactive ones declined more, independent of withdrawal success.

Material: CD4+ T cells from blood, obtained before liver transplant. The V and J genes are TRBV29-1 and TRBJ2-7; D possibly corresponds to TRBD1 (6 bases). This clonotype was sampled from a human donor who received a liver transplant. DNA for the CDR3: TGCAGCTCCGAGGCTAGGGGGAGCGAGCAGTACTTC. Translating it yields CSSEARGSEQYF.